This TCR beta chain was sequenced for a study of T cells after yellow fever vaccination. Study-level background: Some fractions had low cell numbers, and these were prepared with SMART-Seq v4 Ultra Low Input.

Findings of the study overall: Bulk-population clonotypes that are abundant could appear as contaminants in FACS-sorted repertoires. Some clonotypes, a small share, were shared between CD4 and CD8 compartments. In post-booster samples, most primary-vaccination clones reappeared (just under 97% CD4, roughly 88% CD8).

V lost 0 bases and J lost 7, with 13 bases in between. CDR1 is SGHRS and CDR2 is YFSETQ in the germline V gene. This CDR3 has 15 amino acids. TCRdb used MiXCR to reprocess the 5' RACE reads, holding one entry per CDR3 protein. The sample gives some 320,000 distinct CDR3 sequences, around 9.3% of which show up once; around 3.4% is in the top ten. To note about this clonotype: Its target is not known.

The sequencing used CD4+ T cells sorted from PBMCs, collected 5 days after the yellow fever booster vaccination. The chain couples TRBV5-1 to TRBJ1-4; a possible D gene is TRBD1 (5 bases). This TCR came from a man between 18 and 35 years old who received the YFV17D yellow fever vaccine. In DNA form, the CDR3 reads TGCGCCAGCAGCTTGGGTCCAGGGAACGGTGAAAAACTGTTTTTT. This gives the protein CASSLGPGNGEKLFF.